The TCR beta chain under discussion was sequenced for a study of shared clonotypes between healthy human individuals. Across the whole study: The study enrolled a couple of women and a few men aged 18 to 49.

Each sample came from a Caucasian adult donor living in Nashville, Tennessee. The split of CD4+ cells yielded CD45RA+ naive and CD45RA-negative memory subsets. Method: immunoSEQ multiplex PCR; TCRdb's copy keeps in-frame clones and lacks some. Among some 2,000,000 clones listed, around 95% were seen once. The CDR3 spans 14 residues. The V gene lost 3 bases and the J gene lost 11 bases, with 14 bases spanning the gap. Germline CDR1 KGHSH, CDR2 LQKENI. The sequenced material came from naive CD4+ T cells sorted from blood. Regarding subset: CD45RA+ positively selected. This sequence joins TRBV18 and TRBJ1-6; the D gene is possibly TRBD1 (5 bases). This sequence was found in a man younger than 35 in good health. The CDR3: CASSPESRGTPLHF. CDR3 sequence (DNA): TGTGCCAGCTCACCTGAGTCGAGGGGTACACCCCTCCACTTT.